This T cell receptor (beta chain) was captured in a study of beta chain features in type 1 diabetes. Study-wide points: There was a moderate but significant shortening of TCRB CDR3s in all four CD4+ subsets of Type 1 diabetes patients.

The CDR3 is 15 amino acids. With 3 bases removed from V and 10 bases from J, the gap between germline ends came to 18 bases. Germline CDR1 MNHNS, CDR2 SASEGT. Concerning this clone itself: Its target is unknown.

Isolated RNA was reverse transcribed in full, so expressed TCRB transcripts were sequenced. TCRdb's table, derived via immunoSEQ multiplex PCR, lists solely in-frame clones and lacks some. The sample consists of 300,000 to 350,000 clones, 13% of them appearing once. This chain links TRBV6-1 with TRBJ1-4; D may be TRBD1 (6 bases). The TCR originated in a woman aged 18-29 years with type 1 diabetes. Sequenced sample: naive CD4+ T cells from blood. The CDR3: CASSDASGDVRKLFF. Written as DNA, the CDR3 is TGTGCCAGCAGTGACGCCTCAGGGGACGTAAGAAAACTGTTTTTT.